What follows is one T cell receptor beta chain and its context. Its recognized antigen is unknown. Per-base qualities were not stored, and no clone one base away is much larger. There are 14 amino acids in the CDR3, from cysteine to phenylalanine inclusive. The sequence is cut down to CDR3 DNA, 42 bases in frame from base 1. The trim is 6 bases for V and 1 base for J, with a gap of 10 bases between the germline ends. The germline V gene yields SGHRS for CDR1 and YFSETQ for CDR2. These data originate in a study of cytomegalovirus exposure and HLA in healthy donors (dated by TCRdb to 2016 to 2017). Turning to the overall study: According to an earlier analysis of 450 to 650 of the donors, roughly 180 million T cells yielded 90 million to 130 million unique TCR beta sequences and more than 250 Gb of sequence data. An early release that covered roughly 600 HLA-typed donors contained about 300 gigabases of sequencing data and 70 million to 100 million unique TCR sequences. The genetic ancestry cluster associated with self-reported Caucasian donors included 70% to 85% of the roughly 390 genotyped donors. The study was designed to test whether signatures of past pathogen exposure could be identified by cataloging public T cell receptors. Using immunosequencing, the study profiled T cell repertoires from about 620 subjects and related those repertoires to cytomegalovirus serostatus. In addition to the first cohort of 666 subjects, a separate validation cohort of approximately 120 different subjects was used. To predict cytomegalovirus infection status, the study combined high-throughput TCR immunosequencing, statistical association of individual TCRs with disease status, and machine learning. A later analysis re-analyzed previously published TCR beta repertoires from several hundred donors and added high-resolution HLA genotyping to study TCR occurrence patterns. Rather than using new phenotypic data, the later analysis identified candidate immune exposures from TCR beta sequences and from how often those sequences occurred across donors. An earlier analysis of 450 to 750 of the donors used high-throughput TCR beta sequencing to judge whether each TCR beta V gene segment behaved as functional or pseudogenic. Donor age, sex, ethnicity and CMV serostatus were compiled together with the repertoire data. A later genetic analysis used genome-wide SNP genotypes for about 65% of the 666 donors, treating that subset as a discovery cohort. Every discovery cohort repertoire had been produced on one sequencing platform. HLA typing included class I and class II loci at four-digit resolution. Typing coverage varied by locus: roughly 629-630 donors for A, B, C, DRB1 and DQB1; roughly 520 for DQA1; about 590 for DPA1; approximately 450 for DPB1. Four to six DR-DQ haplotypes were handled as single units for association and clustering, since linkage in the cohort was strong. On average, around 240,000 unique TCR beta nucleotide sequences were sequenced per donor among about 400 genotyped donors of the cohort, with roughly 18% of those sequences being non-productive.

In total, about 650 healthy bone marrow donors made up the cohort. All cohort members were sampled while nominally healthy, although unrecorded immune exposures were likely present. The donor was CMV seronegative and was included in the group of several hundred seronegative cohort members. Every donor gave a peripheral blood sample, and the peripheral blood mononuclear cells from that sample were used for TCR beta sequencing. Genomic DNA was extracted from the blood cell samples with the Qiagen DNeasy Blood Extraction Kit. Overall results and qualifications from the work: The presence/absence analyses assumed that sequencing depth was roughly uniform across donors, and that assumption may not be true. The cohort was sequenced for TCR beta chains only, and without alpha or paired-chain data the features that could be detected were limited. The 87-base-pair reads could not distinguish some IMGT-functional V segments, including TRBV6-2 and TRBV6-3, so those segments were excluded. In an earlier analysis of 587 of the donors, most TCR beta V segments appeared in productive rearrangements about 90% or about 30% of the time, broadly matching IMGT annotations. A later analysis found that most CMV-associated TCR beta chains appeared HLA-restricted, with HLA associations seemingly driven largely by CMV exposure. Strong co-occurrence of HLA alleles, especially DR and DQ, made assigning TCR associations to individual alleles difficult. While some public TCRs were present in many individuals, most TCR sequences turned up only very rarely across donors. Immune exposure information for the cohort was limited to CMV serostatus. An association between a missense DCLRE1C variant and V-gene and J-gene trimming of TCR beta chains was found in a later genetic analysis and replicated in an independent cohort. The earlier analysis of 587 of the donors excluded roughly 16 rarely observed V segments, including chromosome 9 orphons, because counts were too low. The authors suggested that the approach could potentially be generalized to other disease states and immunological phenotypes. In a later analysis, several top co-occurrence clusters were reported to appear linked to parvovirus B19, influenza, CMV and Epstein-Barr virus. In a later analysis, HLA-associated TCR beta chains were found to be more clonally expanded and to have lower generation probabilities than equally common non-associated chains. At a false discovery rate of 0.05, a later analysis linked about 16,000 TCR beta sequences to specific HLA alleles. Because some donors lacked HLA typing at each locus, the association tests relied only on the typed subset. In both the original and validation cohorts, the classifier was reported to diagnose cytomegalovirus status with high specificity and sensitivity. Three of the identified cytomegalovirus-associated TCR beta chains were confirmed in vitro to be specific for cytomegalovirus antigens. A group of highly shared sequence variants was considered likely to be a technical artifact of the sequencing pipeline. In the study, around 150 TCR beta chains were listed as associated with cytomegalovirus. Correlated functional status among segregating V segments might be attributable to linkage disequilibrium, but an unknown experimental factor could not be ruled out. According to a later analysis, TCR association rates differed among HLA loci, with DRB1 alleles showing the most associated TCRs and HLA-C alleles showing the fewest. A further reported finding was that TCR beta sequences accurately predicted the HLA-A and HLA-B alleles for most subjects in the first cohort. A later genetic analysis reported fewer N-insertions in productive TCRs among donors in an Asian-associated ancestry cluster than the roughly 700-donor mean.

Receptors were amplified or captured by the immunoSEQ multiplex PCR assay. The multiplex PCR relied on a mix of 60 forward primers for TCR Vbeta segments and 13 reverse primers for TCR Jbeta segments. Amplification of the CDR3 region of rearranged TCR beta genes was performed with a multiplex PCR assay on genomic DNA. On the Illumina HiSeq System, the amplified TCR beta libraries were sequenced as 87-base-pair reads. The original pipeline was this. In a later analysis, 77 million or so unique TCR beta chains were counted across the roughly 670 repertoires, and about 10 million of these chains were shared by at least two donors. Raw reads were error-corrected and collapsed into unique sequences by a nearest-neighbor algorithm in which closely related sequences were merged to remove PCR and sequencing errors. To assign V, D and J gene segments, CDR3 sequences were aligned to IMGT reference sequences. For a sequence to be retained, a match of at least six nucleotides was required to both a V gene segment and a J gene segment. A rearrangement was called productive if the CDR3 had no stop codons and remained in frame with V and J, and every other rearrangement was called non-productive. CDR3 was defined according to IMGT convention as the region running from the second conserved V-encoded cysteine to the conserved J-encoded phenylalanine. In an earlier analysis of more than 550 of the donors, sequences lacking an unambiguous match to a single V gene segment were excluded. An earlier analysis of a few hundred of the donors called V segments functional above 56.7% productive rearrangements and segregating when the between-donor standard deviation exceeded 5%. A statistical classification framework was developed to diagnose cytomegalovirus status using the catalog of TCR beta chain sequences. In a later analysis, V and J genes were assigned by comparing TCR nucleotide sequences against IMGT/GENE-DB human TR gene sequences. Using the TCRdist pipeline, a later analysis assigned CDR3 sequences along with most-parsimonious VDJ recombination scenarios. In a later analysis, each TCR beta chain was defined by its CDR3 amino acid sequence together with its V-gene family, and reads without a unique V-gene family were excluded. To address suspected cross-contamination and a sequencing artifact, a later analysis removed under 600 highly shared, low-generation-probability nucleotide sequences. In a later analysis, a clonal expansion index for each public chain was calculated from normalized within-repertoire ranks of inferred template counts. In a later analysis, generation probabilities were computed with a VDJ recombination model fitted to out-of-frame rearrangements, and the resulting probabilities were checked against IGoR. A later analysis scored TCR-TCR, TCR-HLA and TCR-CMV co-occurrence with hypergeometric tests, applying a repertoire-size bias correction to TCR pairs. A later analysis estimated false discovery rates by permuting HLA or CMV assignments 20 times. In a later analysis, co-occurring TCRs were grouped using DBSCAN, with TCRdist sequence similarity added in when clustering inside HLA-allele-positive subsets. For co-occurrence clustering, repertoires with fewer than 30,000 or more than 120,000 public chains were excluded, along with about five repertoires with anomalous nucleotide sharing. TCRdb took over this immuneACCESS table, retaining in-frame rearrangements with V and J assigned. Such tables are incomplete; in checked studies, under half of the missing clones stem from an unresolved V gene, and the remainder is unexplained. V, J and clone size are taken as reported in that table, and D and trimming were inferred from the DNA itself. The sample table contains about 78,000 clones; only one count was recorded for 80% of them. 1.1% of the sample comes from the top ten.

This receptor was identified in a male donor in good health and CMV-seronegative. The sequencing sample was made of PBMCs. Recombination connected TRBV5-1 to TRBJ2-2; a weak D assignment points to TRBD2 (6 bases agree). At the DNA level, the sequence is TGCGCCAGCACCTGGCGGGGGAACACCGGGGAGCTGTTTTTT. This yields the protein CASTWRGNTGELFF.